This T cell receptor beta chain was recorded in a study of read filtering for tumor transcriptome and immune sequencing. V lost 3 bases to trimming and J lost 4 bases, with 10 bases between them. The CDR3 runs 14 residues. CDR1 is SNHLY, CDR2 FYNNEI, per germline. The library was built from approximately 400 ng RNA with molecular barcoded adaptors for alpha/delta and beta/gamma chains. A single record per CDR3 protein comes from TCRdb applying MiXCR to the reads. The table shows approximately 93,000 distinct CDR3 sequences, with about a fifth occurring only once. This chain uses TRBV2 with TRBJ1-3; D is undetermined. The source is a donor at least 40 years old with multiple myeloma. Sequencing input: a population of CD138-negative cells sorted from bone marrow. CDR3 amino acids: CASSEARTGNTIYF. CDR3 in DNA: TGTGCCAGCAGTGAGGCGAGGACGGGAAACACCATATATTTT.